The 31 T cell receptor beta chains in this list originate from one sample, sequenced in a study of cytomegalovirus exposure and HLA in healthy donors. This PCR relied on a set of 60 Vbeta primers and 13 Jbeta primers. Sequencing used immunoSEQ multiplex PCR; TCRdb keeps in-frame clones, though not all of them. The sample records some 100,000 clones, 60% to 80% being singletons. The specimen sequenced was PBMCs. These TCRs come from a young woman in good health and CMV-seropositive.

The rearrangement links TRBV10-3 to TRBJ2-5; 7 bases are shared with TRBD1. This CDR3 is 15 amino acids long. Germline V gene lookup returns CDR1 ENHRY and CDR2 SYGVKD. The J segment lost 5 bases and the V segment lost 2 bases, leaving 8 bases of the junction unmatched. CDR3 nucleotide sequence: TGTGCCATCAGTGAGCCACAGGGGACGTCGGAGACCCAGTACTTC. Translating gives CAISEPQGTSETQYF.

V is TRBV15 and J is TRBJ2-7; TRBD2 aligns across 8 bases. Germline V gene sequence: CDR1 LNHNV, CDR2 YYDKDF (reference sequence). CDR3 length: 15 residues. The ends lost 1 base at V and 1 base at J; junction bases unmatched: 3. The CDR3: CATSRVLAGSYEQYF. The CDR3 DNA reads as TGTGCCACCAGCAGAGTCTTAGCGGGATCCTACGAGCAGTACTTC.

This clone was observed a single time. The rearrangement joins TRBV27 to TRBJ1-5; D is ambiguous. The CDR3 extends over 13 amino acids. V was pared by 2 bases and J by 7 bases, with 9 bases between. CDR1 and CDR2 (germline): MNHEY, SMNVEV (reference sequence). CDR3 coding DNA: TGTGCCAGCAGTTTAAGAGCCCGCCAGCCCCAGCATTTT. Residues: CASSLRARQPQHF.

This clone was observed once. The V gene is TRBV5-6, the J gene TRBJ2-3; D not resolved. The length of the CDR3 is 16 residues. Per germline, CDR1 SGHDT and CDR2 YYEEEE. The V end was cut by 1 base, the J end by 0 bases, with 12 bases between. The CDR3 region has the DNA TGTGCCAGCAGCTTGTCTTGGCTCTCTAGCACAGATACGCAGTATTTT. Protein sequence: CASSLSWLSSTDTQYF. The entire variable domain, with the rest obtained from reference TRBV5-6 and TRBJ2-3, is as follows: DAGVTQSPTHLIKTRGQQVTLRCSPKSGHDTVSWYQQALGQGPQFIFQYYEEEERQRGNFPDRFSGHQFPNYSSELNVNALLLGDSALYLCASSLSWLSSTDTQYFGPGTRLTVL.

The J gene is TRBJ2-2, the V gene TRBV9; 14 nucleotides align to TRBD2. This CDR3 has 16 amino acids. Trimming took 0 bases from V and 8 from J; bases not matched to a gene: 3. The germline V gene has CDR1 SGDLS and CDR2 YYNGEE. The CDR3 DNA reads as TGTGCCAGCAGCGTAGTGGGACTAGCGGGAGCTGGGGAGCTGTTTTTT. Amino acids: CASSVVGLAGAGELFF.

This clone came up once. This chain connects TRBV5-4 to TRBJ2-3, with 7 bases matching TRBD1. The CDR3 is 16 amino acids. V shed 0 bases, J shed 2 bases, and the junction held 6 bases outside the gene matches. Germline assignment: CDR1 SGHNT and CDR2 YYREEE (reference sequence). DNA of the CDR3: TGTGCCAGCAGCTTGGATTCGAGGGGGCCCACAGATACGCAGTATTTT. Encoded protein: CASSLDSRGPTDTQYF.

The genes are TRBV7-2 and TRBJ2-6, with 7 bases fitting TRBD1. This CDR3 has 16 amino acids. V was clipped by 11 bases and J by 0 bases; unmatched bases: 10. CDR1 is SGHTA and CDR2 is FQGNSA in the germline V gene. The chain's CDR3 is CAEDRAAFSGANVLTF. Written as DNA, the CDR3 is TGTGCCGAAGACAGGGCGGCATTCTCTGGGGCCAACGTCCTGACTTTC. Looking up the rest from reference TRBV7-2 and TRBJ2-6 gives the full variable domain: GAGVSQSPSNKVTEKGKDVELRCDPISGHTALYWYRQSLGQGLEFLIYFQGNSAPDKSGLPSDRFSAERTGGSVSTLTIQRTQQEDSAVYLCAEDRAAFSGANVLTFGAGSRLTVL.

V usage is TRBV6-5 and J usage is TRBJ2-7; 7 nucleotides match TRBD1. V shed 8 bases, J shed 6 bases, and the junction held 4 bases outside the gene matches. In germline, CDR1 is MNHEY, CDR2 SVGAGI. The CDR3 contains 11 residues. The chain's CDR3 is CASQTGPEQYF. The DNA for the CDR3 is TGTGCCAGCCAGACAGGGCCCGAGCAGTACTTC.

CDR3 DNA: TGTGCCAGCAGCTTAGGAGGTCGACCAACAGGGGTGAATGGCTACACCTTC. Translating gives CASSLGGRPTGVNGYTF. The chain employs TRBV7-2 and TRBJ1-2; 7 bases align to TRBD1. CDR1 and CDR2 from the germline V gene are SGHTA and FQGNSA. V was pared by 1 base and J by 6 bases, with 14 bases of the junction left unmatched. The length of the CDR3 is 17 residues.

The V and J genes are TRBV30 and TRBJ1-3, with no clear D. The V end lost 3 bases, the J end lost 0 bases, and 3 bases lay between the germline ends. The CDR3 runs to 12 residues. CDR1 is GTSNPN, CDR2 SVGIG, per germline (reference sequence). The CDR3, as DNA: TGTGCCTGGAGCAGCTCTGGAAACACCATATATTTT. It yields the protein CAWSSSGNTIYF. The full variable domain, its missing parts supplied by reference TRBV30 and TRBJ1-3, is SQTIHQWPATLVQPVGSPLSLECTVEGTSNPNLYWYRQAAGRGLQLLFYSVGIGQISSEVPQNLSASRPQDRQFILSSKKLLLSDSGFYLCAWSSSGNTIYFGEGSWLTVV.

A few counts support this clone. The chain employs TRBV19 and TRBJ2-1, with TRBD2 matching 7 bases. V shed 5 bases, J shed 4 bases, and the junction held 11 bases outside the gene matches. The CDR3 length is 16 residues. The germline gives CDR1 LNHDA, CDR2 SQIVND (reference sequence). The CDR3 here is CASSQFGGGSYNEQFF. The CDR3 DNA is TGTGCCAGTAGTCAATTTGGCGGGGGTAGTTACAATGAGCAGTTCTTC.

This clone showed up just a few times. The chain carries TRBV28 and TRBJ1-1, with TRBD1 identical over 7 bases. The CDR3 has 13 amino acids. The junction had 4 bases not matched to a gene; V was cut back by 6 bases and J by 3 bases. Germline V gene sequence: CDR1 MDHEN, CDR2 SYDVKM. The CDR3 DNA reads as TGTGCCAGCAGGCCAACAGGGGACACTGAAGCTTTCTTT. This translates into CASRPTGDTEAFF.

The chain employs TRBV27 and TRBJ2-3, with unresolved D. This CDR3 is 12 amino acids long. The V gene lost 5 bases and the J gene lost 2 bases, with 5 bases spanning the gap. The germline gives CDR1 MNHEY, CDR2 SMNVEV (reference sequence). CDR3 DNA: TGTGCCAGCAGTGACATCACAGATACGCAGTATTTT. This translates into CASSDITDTQYF.

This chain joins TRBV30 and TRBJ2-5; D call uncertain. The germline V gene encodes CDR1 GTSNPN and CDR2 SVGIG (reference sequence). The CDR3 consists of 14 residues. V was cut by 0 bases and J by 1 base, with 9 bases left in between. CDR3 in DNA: TGTGCCTGGAGTGTAGGCAGGTTCCAAGAGACCCAGTACTTC. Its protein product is CAWSVGRFQETQYF. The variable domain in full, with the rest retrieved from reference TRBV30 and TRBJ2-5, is SQTIHQWPATLVQPVGSPLSLECTVEGTSNPNLYWYRQAAGRGLQLLFYSVGIGQISSEVPQNLSASRPQDRQFILSSKKLLLSDSGFYLCAWSVGRFQETQYFGPGTRLLVL.

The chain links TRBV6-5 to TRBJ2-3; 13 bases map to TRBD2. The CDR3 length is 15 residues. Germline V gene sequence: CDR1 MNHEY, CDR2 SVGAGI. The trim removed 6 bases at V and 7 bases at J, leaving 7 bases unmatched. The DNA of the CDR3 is TGTGCCAGCAGAACACTAGCGGGAGGGCCGAATACGCAGTATTTT. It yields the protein CASRTLAGGPNTQYF.

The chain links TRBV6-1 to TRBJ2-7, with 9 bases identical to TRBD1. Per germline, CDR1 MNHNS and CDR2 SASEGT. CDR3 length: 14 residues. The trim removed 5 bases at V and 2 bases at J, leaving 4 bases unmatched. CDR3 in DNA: TGTGCCAGCAGTTGGACAGGGGTAACCTACGAGCAGTACTTC. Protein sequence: CASSWTGVTYEQYF.

CDR3 sequence: CASSQEGAGVFYEQYF. CDR3 bases: TGCGCCAGCAGCCAAGAGGGAGCGGGAGTTTTCTACGAGCAGTACTTC. V is TRBV4-3 and J is TRBJ2-7, with TRBD2 matching 8 bases. This CDR3 region has 16 residues. The germline V gene has CDR1 LGHNA and CDR2 YSLEER. V lost 0 bases to trimming and J lost 3 bases; unmatched junction nucleotides: 7.

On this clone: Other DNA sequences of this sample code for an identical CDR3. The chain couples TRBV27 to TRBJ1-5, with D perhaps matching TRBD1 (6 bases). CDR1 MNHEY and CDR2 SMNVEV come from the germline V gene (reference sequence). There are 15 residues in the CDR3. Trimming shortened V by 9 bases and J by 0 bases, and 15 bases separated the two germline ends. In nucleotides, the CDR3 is TGTGCCAGTAGTGGGTTGGACAGTAGCAATCAGCCCCAGCATTTT. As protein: CASSGLDSSNQPQHF.

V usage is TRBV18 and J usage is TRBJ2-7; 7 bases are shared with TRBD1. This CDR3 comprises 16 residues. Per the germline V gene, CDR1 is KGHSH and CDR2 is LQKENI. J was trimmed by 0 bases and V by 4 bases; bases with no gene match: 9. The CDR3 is CASSRLRGPSSYEQYF. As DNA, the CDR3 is TGTGCCAGCTCACGGCTAAGGGGGCCCAGCTCCTACGAGCAGTACTTC. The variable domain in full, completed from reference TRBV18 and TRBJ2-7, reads NAGVMQNPRHLVRRRGQEARLRCSPMKGHSHVYWYRQLPEEGLKFMVYLQKENIIDESGMPKERFSAEFPKEGPSILRIQQVVRGDSAAYFCASSRLRGPSSYEQYFGPGTRLTVT.

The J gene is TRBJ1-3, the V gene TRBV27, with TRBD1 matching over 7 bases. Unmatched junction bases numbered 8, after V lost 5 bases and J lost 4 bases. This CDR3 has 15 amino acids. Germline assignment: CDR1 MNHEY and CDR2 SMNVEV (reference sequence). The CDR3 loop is CASSLTGVRGNTIYF. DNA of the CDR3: TGTGCCAGCAGTCTTACAGGGGTGCGCGGAAACACCATATATTTT.

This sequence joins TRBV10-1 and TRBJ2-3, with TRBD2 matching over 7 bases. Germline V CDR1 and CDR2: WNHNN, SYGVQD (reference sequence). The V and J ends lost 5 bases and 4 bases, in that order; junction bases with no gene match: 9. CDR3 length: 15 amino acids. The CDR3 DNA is TGCGCCAGCAGTTGGACTAGGAGGTTCGCAGATACGCAGTATTTT. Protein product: CASSWTRRFADTQYF.

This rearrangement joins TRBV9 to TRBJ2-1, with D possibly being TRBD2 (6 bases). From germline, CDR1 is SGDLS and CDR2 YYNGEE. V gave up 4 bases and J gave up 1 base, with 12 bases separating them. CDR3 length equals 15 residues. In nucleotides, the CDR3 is TGTGCCAGCAGCAGGAGCGGGCCTTCCTACAATGAGCAGTTCTTC. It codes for CASSRSGPSYNEQFF.

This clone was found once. The CDR3 loop reads CASSNGGIMNTEAFF. The CDR3 bases are TGTGCCAGCAGTAATGGGGGGATCATGAACACTGAAGCTTTCTTT. The chain uses TRBV27 and TRBJ1-1, with D possibly TRBD1 on 5 matching bases. The germline V gene encodes CDR1 MNHEY and CDR2 SMNVEV (reference sequence). The V gene lost 5 bases and the J gene lost 0 bases, with 13 bases spanning the gap. This CDR3 contains 15 residues.

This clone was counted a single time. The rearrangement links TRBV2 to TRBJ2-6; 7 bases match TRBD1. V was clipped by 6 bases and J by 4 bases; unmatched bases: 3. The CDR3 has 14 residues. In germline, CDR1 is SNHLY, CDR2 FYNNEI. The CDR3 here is CASRTGTGANVLTF. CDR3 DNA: TGTGCCAGCAGGACAGGGACAGGGGCCAACGTCCTGACTTTC.

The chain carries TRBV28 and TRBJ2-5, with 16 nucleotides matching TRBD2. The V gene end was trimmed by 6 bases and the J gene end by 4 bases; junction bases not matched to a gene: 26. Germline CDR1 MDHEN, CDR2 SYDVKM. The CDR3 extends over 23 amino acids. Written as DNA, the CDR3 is TGTGCCAGCAGAAACAGAGGGACTAGCGGGAGGGCCGTTGGACCCACCTTTCGAGAGACCCAGTACTTC. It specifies CASRNRGTSGRAVGPTFRETQYF. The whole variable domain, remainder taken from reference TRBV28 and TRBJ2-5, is DVKVTQSSRYLVKRTGEKVFLECVQDMDHENMFWYRQDPGLGLRLIYFSYDVKMKEKGDIPEGYSVSREKKERFSLILESASTNQTSMYLCASRNRGTSGRAVGPTFRETQYFGPGTRLLVL.

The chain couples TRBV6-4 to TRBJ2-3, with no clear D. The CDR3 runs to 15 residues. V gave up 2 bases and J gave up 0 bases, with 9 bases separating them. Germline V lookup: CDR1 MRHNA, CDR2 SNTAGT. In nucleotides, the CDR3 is TGTGCCAGCAGTGACCAAGCGACTAGCACAGATACGCAGTATTTT. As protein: CASSDQATSTDTQYF.

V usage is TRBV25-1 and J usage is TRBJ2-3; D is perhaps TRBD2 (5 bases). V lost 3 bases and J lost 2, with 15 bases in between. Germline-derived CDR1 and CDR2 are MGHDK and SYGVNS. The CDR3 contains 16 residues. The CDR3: CASSDLELDPTDTQYF. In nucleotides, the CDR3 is TGTGCCAGCAGTGATTTGGAACTAGACCCCACAGATACGCAGTATTTT.

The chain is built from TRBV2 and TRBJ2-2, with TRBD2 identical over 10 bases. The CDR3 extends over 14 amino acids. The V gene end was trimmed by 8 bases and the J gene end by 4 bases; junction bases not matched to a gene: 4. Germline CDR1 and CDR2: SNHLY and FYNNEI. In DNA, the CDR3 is TGTGCCAGCGGTATAGCGGGAGGCACCGGGGAGCTGTTTTTT. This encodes CASGIAGGTGELFF.

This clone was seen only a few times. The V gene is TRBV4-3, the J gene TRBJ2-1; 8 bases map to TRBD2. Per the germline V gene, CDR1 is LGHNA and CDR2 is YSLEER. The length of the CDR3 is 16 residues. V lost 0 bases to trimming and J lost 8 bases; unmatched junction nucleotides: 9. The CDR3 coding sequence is TGCGCCAGCAGCCAAGATAAGCGGCGGGAGGCATATGAGCAGTTCTTC. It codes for CASSQDKRREAYEQFF.

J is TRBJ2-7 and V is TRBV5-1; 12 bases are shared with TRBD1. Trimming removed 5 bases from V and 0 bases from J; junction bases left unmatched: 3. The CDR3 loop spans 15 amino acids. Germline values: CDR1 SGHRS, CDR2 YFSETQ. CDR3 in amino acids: CASREGQGASYEQYF. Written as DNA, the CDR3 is TGCGCCAGCAGGGAGGGACAGGGGGCCTCCTACGAGCAGTACTTC.

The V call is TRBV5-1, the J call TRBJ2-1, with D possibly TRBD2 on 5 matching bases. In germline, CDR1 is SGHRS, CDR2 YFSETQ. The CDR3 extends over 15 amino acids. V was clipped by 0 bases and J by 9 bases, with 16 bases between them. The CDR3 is CASSLVLESAGEQFF. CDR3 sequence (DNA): TGCGCCAGCAGCTTGGTCCTAGAATCGGCGGGTGAGCAGTTCTTC.